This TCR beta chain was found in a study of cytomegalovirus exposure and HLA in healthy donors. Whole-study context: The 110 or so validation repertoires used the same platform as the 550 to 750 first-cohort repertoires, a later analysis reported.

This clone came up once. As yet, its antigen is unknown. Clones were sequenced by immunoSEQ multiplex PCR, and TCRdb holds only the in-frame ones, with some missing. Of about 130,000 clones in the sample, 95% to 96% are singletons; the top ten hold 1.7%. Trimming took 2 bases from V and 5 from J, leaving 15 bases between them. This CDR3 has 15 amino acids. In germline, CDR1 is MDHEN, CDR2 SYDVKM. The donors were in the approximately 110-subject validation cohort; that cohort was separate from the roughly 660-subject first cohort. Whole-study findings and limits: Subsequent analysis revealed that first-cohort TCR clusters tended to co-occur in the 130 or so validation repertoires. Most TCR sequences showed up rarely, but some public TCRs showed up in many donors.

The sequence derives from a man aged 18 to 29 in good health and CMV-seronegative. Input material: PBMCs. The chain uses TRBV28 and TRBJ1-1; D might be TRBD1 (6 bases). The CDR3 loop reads CASSLLPGEGTEAFF. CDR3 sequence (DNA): TGTGCCAGCAGTTTACTCCCAGGGGAGGGGACTGAAGCTTTCTTT.